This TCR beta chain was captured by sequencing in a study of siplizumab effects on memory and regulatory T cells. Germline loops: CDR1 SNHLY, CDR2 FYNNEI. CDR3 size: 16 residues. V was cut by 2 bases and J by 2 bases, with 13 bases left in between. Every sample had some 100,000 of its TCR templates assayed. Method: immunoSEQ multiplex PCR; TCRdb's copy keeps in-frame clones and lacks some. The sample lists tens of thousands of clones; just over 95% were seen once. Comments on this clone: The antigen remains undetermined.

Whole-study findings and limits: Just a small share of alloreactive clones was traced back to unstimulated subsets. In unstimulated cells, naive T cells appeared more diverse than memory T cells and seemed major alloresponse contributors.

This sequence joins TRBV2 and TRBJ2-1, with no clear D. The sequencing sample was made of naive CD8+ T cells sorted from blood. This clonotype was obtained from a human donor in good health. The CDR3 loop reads CASSEYGRKTYNEQFF. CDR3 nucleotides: TGTGCCAGCAGTGAATACGGCAGAAAAACCTACAATGAGCAGTTCTTC. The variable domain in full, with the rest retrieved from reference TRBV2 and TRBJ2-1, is EPEVTQTPSHQVTQMGQEVILRCVPISNHLYFYWYRQILGQKVEFLVSFYNNEISEKSEIFDDQFSVERPDGSNFTLKIRSTKLEDSAMYFCASSEYGRKTYNEQFFGPGTRLTVL.